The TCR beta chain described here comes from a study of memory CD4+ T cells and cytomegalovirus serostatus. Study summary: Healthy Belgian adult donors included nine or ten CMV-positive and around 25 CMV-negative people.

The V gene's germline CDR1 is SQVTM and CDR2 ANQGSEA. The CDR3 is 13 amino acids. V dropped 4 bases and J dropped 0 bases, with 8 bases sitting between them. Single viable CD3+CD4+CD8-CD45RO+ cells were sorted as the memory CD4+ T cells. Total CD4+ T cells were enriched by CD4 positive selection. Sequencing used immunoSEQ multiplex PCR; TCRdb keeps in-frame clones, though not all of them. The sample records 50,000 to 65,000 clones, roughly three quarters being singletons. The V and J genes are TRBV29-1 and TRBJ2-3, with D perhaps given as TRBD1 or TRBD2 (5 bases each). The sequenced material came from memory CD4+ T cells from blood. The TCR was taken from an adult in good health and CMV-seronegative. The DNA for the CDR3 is TGCAGCGTTGTTCGGGACAGCACAGATACGCAGTATTTT. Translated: CSVVRDSTDTQYF.